The 15 T cell receptor beta chains presented below share a single source sample, sequenced in a study of spatial heterogeneity in lung cancer. The time point here: sample taken at primary tumor resection. From tumor, nontumor lung or frozen PBMC, whole RNA was taken unsorted for sequencing. TCRdb re-called the 5' RACE reads through MiXCR, storing one row per CDR3 protein. This sample has approximately 47,000 distinct CDR3 sequences, with approximately 7.6% found just once. The input for sequencing was PBMCs, taken at surgery. These receptors were taken from a female donor with early-stage non-small cell lung cancer.

This clonotype has at least ten counts. The CDR3 DNA follows: TGTGCCAGCACCAAATATGGCACAGATACGCAGTATTTT. Translation: CASTKYGTDTQYF. This rearrangement joins TRBV7-2 to TRBJ2-3; no reliable D call. Between the trimmed V and J ends, which lost 7 bases and 1 base, there was a span of 9 bases. Germline V gives CDR1 SGHTA, CDR2 FQGNSA. The CDR3 is 13 residues long.

The sample holds a few counts of this clonotype. One end of the junction fails to match germline, which may point to a read error. The genes are TRBV7-7 and TRBJ1-2; TRBD1 agrees at 9 bases. The CDR3 runs 14 residues. Germline CDR1 reads SSHAT; CDR2 reads FNYEAQ (reference sequence). CDR3 sequence: CASSLGDRESGYTF. The CDR3 DNA sequence: TGTGCTAGCAGCTTAGGGGACAGGGAGTCTGGCTACACCTTC.

This clonotype was recorded a few times. The CDR3: CASHGAGEAFF. CDR3 bases: TGTGCCAGCCACGGGGCAGGGGAAGCTTTCTTT. The chain employs TRBV4-2 and TRBJ1-1, with TRBD1 as a possible D gene (5 bases). Trimming pared 8 bases from V and 8 bases from J, leaving 12 bases between. The length of the CDR3 is 11 residues. Germline CDR1 and CDR2: LGHNA and YNFKEQ.

This clonotype was recorded at least ten times. V usage is TRBV7-2 and J usage is TRBJ2-7, with 9 bases fitting TRBD1. This CDR3 region has 17 residues. Germline V gene sequence: CDR1 SGHTA, CDR2 FQGNSA. Trimming cost V 5 bases and J 2 bases; bases outside gene matches: 13. In DNA, the CDR3 is TGTGCCAGCAGCGCATCCGGGACAGGGAATCTTCCCTACGAGCAGTACTTC. Translating gives CASSASGTGNLPYEQYF.

A few counts support this clonotype. The genes are TRBV19 and TRBJ1-2; 7 bases line up with TRBD1. CDR3 length equals 21 residues. V trimming: 7 bases; J trimming: 1 base; junction bases outside the gene matches: 27. CDR1 LNHDA and CDR2 SQIVND come from the germline V gene (reference sequence). As DNA, the CDR3 is TGTGCCAGTAACAGGGACAGCGCAGAGAAAACGAAACCCCCTTATAACTATGGCTACACCTTC. Amino acids: CASNRDSAEKTKPPYNYGYTF. Based on the CDR3 plus reference TRBV19 and TRBJ1-2, the full variable domain is DGGITQSPKYLFRKEGQNVTLSCEQNLNHDAMYWYRQDPGQGLRLIYYSQIVNDFQKGDIAEGYSVSREKKESFPLTVTSAQKNPTAFYLCASNRDSAEKTKPPYNYGYTFGSGTRLTVV.

This clonotype has only a few counts. The chain carries TRBV28 and TRBJ2-1; 12 nucleotides align to TRBD2. Trimming removed 7 bases from V and 8 bases from J; junction bases left unmatched: 12. Germline V gene lookup returns CDR1 MDHEN and CDR2 SYDVKM. The length of the CDR3 is 16 residues. CDR3 region: CASNPPPSGGGDEQFF. In DNA form, the CDR3 reads TGTGCCAGCAACCCACCCCCTAGCGGGGGGGGGGATGAGCAGTTCTTC.

The rearrangement uses TRBV2 and TRBJ2-5; 10 bases are shared with TRBD1. The germline V gene has CDR1 SNHLY and CDR2 FYNNEI. The CDR3 loop spans 14 amino acids. Germline trimming cut 5 bases from V and 4 bases from J; bases unmatched to any gene: 4. CDR3 nucleotide sequence: TGTGCCAGCAGTAGGACAGGGGGAGGAGAGACCCAGTACTTC. This translates into CASSRTGGGETQYF. Together with reference TRBV2 and TRBJ2-5, the CDR3 gives the full variable domain: EPEVTQTPSHQVTQMGQEVILRCVPISNHLYFYWYRQILGQKVEFLVSFYNNEISEKSEIFDDQFSVERPDGSNFTLKIRSTKLEDSAMYFCASSRTGGGETQYFGPGTRLLVL.

Only a few counts were recorded for this clonotype. The V call is TRBV6-5, the J call TRBJ1-5; TRBD1 aligns across 9 bases. The CDR3 is 15 amino acids. The V and J ends lost 6 bases and 3 bases, in that order; junction bases with no gene match: 6. Germline V CDR1 and CDR2: MNHEY, SVGAGI. CDR3 nucleotides: TGTGCCAGCAGCAAAGACAGGGGGGCCAATCAGCCCCAGCATTTT. Amino acid sequence: CASSKDRGANQPQHF.

This clonotype occurred many times. This chain joins TRBV18 and TRBJ2-5; weak D call: TRBD1 (6 bases). Germline assignment: CDR1 KGHSH and CDR2 LQKENI. The CDR3 spans 13 residues. With 2 bases removed from V and 5 bases from J, the gap between germline ends came to 9 bases. The CDR3 protein is CASSPIQGETQYF. The CDR3 DNA is TGTGCCAGCTCACCAATCCAGGGGGAGACCCAGTACTTC.

This clonotype was detected many times. The V and J genes are TRBV6-5 and TRBJ2-7, with D possibly matching TRBD2 (6 bases). CDR3 length: 11 residues. Germline assignment: CDR1 MNHEY and CDR2 SVGAGI. Trimming shortened V by 6 bases and J by 6 bases, and 9 bases separated the two germline ends. The CDR3 DNA follows: TGTGCCAGCAGACGGGGAGGCGAGCAGTACTTC. Amino acid sequence: CASRRGGEQYF.

By share, this clonotype counts as large. The genes are TRBV6-5 and TRBJ2-5; TRBD1 matches at 8 bases. The germline V gene encodes CDR1 MNHEY and CDR2 SVGAGI. The junction had 2 bases not matched to a gene; V was cut back by 1 base and J by 1 base. There are 15 residues in the CDR3. The CDR3 region is CASSYWTGRQETQYF. The CDR3 bases are TGTGCCAGCAGTTACTGGACAGGGCGCCAAGAGACCCAGTACTTC.

The V call is TRBV9, the J call TRBJ2-5; 7 bases map to TRBD2. The CDR3 runs 16 residues. Per germline, CDR1 SGDLS and CDR2 YYNGEE. With 0 bases clipped from V and 2 bases from J, the junction kept 7 bases outside the gene matches. CDR3 nucleotide sequence: TGTGCCAGCAGCGTAGGAGTTGGGGGGGGGCAAGAGACCCAGTACTTC. This encodes CASSVGVGGGQETQYF.

This clonotype was counted between two and nine times. The genes are TRBV7-2 and TRBJ2-5; TRBD2 might be the D (5 bases). This CDR3 contains 15 residues. Germline CDR1 reads SGHTA; CDR2 reads FQGNSA. Trimming left V 5 bases short and J 0 bases short, with 13 bases between. This CDR3 reads CASSIEDWYQETQYF. The CDR3 DNA reads TGTGCCAGCAGCATAGAGGACTGGTACCAAGAGACCCAGTACTTC.

Ten or more counts support this clonotype. The chain couples TRBV9 to TRBJ1-4; a weak D match, TRBD1 (6 bases). In germline, CDR1 is SGDLS, CDR2 YYNGEE. Trimming stripped 3 bases from V and 8 bases from J, with 17 bases between. The CDR3 is 15 amino acids. The CDR3 DNA follows: TGTGCCAGCAGCGCGCCGGATGCGAGGGGGGAAAAACTGTTTTTT. As protein: CASSAPDARGEKLFF.

This sequence joins TRBV24-1 and TRBJ2-3; 10 positions match TRBD1. Trimming cost V 3 bases and J 7 bases; bases outside gene matches: 6. CDR1 KGHDR and CDR2 SFDVKD come from the germline V gene. This CDR3 spans 15 amino acids. The CDR3: CATSDPGTGEYTQYF. CDR3 coding DNA: TGTGCCACCAGTGATCCCGGGACAGGGGAATATACGCAGTATTTT.